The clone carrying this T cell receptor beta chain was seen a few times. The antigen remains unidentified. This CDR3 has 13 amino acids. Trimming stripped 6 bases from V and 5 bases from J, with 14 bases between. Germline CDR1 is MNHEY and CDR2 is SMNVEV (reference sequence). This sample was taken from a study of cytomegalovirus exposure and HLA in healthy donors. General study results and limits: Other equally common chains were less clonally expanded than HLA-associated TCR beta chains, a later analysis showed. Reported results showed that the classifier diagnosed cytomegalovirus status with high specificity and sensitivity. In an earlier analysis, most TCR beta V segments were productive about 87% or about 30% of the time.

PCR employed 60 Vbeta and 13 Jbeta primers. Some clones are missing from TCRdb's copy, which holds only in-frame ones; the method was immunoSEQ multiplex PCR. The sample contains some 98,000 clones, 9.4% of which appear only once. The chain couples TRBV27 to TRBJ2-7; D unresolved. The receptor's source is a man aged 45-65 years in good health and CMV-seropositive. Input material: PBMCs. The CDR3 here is CASRPLVVHEQYF. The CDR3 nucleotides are TGTGCCAGCAGACCCTTGGTAGTCCACGAGCAGTACTTC.